Listed here is a single T cell receptor beta chain. These data come from a study of cytomegalovirus exposure and HLA in healthy donors. Across the whole study: Approximately 81% of more than 300 genotyped donors fell in the Caucasian-associated ancestry cluster.

The CDR3 totals 13 residues. Germline values: CDR1 MDHEN, CDR2 SYDVKM. J lost 6 bases, V lost 6 bases, and 5 bases had no gene match. The PCR made use of 60 Vbeta and 13 Jbeta primers. Sequenced by immunoSEQ multiplex PCR; TCRdb stores in-frame clones only, minus some. The table for this sample gives under 200,000 clones. The sequenced material came from PBMCs. The TCR was taken from a man younger than 40 in good health and CMV-seronegative. The chain joins TRBV28 to TRBJ2-7, with 10 bases matching TRBD1. CDR3 sequence: CASSVGQGTEQYF. As DNA, the CDR3 is TGTGCCAGCAGCGTGGGACAGGGGACCGAGCAGTACTTC.